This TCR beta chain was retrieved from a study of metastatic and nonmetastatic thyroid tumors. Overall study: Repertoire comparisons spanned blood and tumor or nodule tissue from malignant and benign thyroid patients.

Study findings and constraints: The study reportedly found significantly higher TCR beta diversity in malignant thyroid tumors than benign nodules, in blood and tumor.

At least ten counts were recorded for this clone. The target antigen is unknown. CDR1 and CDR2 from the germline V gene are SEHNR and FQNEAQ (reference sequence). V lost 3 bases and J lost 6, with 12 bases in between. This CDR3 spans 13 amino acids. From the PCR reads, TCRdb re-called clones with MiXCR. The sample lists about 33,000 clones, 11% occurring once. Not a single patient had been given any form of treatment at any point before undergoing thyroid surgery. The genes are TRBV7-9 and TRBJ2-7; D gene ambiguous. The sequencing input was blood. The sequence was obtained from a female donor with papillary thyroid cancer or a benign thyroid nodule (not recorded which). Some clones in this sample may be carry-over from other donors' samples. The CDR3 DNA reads TGTGCCAGCAGCTTTTCCCCTTTGGGCGAGCAGTACTTC. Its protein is CASSFSPLGEQYF.